The 24 T cell receptor beta chains in this list originate from one sample, sequenced in a study of cytomegalovirus exposure and HLA in healthy donors. This PCR relied on a set of 60 Vbeta primers and 13 Jbeta primers. Using immunoSEQ multiplex PCR, the repertoire was profiled, and TCRdb retains in-frame clones only, with some absent. The data contain about 83,000 clones, more than 70% of them singletons. The sample consisted of PBMCs. The origin of the receptors is a man in his 60s in good health and CMV-seronegative.

CDR3 bases: TGTGCCAGCAGTGAAGGGAGGGGGGGCCTTTATGAGCAGTTCTTC. It codes for CASSEGRGGLYEQFF. The J gene is TRBJ2-1, the V gene TRBV6-1, with TRBD2 as a possible D gene (7 bases). The germline V gene has CDR1 MNHNS and CDR2 SASEGT. The V gene lost 1 base and the J gene lost 8 bases, with 15 bases spanning the gap. The CDR3 consists of 15 residues.

The CDR3 reads CASSVGGPQPQHF. CDR3 coding DNA: TGTGCCAGTAGTGTGGGGGGTCCCCAGCCCCAGCATTTT. The chain couples TRBV19 to TRBJ1-5; possible D gene TRBD1, 5 bases. This CDR3 has 13 amino acids. V was pared by 5 bases and J by 7 bases, with 12 bases between. Germline V gene lookup returns CDR1 LNHDA and CDR2 SQIVND (reference sequence).

The V gene is TRBV7-9, the J gene TRBJ2-5, with a possible D match to TRBD2 (6 bases). The V gene lost 1 base and the J gene lost 5 bases, with 11 bases spanning the gap. The CDR3 runs to 14 residues. Germline values: CDR1 SEHNR, CDR2 FQNEAQ (reference sequence). The CDR3 nucleotides are TGTGCCAGCAGCTTAGGGGGACTTGGGGAGACCCAGTACTTC. Amino acids: CASSLGGLGETQYF.

The gene calls are TRBV7-2 and TRBJ1-2, with 7 bases lining up with TRBD1. V lost 2 bases to trimming and J lost 4 bases; unmatched junction nucleotides: 7. CDR3 size: 15 residues. CDR1 SGHTA and CDR2 FQGNSA come from the germline V gene. In DNA form, the CDR3 reads TGTGCCAGCAGCTTACAACAGGGGCAATTCTATGGCTACACCTTC. Amino acid sequence: CASSLQQGQFYGYTF.

This rearrangement joins TRBV5-1 to TRBJ2-2; 8 nucleotides match TRBD1. V lost 1 base and J lost 4; bases outside the gene matches: 12. In germline, CDR1 is SGHRS, CDR2 YFSETQ. The CDR3 totals 18 residues. The CDR3 loop is CASSLYTSSGGGTGELFF. Written as DNA, the CDR3 is TGCGCCAGCAGCTTGTATACCTCGTCAGGGGGCGGCACCGGGGAGCTGTTTTTT.

J is TRBJ1-6 and V is TRBV6-1, with D hard to call. Germline V lookup: CDR1 MNHNS, CDR2 SASEGT. V was cut by 3 bases and J by 0 bases, with 6 bases left in between. The CDR3 has 15 residues. The CDR3 DNA reads as TGTGCCAGCAGTGAGTACTCCTCCTATAATTCACCCCTCCACTTT. Amino acids: CASSEYSSYNSPLHF.

J is TRBJ2-7 and V is TRBV7-6, with 7 bases aligning to TRBD1. CDR1 and CDR2 (germline): SGHVS, FNYEAQ. J was trimmed by 4 bases and V by 5 bases; bases with no gene match: 2. This CDR3 region has 12 residues. The CDR3 sequence is CASSPGGYEQYF. The CDR3 nucleotides read TGTGCCAGCAGCCCAGGGGGTTACGAGCAGTACTTC.

The rearrangement links TRBV19 to TRBJ1-1, with 10 bases lining up with TRBD1. The CDR3 runs 15 residues. CDR1 is LNHDA, CDR2 SQIVND, per germline (reference sequence). V shed 2 bases and J 5 bases; nucleotides not matched to a gene: 5. The CDR3, as DNA: TGTGCCAGTAGTATACCGGGACAGGGGAGGACTGAAGCTTTCTTT. Translated: CASSIPGQGRTEAFF. Based on the CDR3 plus reference TRBV19 and TRBJ1-1, the full variable domain is DGGITQSPKYLFRKEGQNVTLSCEQNLNHDAMYWYRQDPGQGLRLIYYSQIVNDFQKGDIAEGYSVSREKKESFPLTVTSAQKNPTAFYLCASSIPGQGRTEAFFGQGTRLTVV.

The chain uses TRBV18 and TRBJ2-5; TRBD1 matches at 10 bases. Germline V gives CDR1 KGHSH, CDR2 LQKENI. This CDR3 spans 16 amino acids. J was trimmed by 5 bases and V by 0 bases; bases with no gene match: 6. CDR3 nucleotides: TGTGCCAGCTCACCACCGCAGGGACAGGGGCGGGAGACCCAGTACTTC. Translating it yields CASSPPQGQGRETQYF.

The chain recombines TRBV30 with TRBJ2-7; D remains ambiguous. Germline V gives CDR1 GTSNPN, CDR2 SVGIG (reference sequence). There are 12 residues in the CDR3. V lost 2 bases to trimming and J lost 3 bases, with 8 bases between them. The CDR3 reads CAWSREDYEQYF. CDR3 nucleotides: TGTGCCTGGAGTCGTGAGGACTACGAGCAGTACTTC.

This chain uses TRBV19 with TRBJ2-3; the match to TRBD2 covers 11 bases. V lost 5 bases to trimming and J lost 6 bases; unmatched junction nucleotides: 10. From germline, CDR1 is LNHDA and CDR2 SQIVND (reference sequence). The CDR3 length is 16 residues. The CDR3 loop reads CASSFLSGGGPDTQYF. DNA of the CDR3: TGTGCCAGTAGTTTCCTTAGCGGGGGGGGTCCGGATACGCAGTATTTT.

In its sample, this clone was seen once. The rearrangement links TRBV29-1 to TRBJ1-2; D unclear. The CDR3 spans 13 residues. Looked up from germline, CDR1 is SQVTM and CDR2 is ANQGSEA. Trimming left V 3 bases short and J 0 bases short, with 8 bases between. The CDR3 DNA sequence: TGCAGCGTTGAGGGCAAGACTAACTATGGCTACACCTTC. This codes for CSVEGKTNYGYTF.

CDR3 sequence: CASSLGTGPYGYTF. The DNA of the CDR3 is TGTGCCAGCAGCTTAGGAACAGGGCCCTATGGCTACACCTTC. The genes are TRBV7-8 and TRBJ1-2, with a weak D call TRBD1 (6 bases). The ends were cut back, 1 base at V and 4 bases at J, with 10 bases in the middle. Germline V CDR1 and CDR2: SGHVS, FQNEAQ. The CDR3 sequence is 14 residues long.

This clone showed up just once. The rearrangement links TRBV19 to TRBJ2-2; weak D call: TRBD2 (7 bases). V was pared by 11 bases and J by 3 bases, with 19 bases between. The CDR3 covers 15 residues. CDR1 is LNHDA, CDR2 SQIVND, per germline (reference sequence). As DNA, the CDR3 is TGTGCCGTACGCTTGGGGGGGGGCGACACCGGGGAGCTGTTTTTT. This sequence encodes CAVRLGGGDTGELFF.

This clone was detected only a few times. V usage is TRBV5-1 and J usage is TRBJ2-3; 8 positions agree with TRBD2. Per germline, CDR1 SGHRS and CDR2 YFSETQ. Trimming cost V 7 bases and J 8 bases; bases outside gene matches: 15. The CDR3 sequence is 15 residues long. CDR3 residues: CASRTSGAHEGTQYF. The CDR3 region has the DNA TGCGCCAGCCGTACTAGCGGAGCCCATGAGGGTACGCAGTATTTT. The variable domain in full, completed from reference TRBV5-1 and TRBJ2-3, reads KAGVTQTPRYLIKTRGQQVTLSCSPISGHRSVSWYQQTPGQGLQFLFEYFSETQRNKGNFPGRFSGRQFSNSRSEMNVSTLELGDSALYLCASRTSGAHEGTQYFGPGTRLTVL.

This chain joins TRBV6-1 and TRBJ1-1, with no clear D. Trimming left V 1 base short and J 6 bases short, with 9 bases between. The CDR3 has 13 amino acids. The germline V gene has CDR1 MNHNS and CDR2 SASEGT. The CDR3, as DNA: TGTGCCAGCAGTGAAGGGGAGGGCGCTGAAGCTTTCTTT. Its protein product is CASSEGEGAEAFF.

The chain is built from TRBV9 and TRBJ1-3; the D is unclear. V was pared by 0 bases and J by 5 bases, with 6 bases between. The CDR3 is 13 residues long. Germline-derived CDR1 and CDR2 are SGDLS and YYNGEE. The chain's CDR3 is CASSVGSRNTIYF. The CDR3 DNA reads TGTGCCAGCAGCGTAGGGAGTCGAAACACCATATATTTT.

The rearrangement joins TRBV5-1 to TRBJ1-6; D is possibly TRBD1 (5 bases). Germline CDR1 and CDR2: SGHRS and YFSETQ. There are 16 residues in the CDR3. V gave up 0 bases and J gave up 7 bases, with 14 bases separating them. CDR3 nucleotide sequence: TGCGCCAGCAGCTTGGGGTCAGGGACTACCAATTCACCCCTCCACTTT. Its translation: CASSLGSGTTNSPLHF.

The gene calls are TRBV9 and TRBJ2-3; 12 nucleotides align to TRBD2. Per the germline V gene, CDR1 is SGDLS and CDR2 is YYNGEE. After removal of 4 bases from V and 4 bases from J, the junction contained 4 bases not matched to a gene. The CDR3 is 15 residues long. The CDR3 bases are TGTGCCAGCAGCCTAGCGGGGGGGCCATCAGATACGCAGTATTTT. Its protein is CASSLAGGPSDTQYF.

The CDR3 loop reads CASSEAPMDRGFGNTIYF. The CDR3 coding sequence is TGTGCCAGCAGTGAAGCGCCAATGGACAGGGGCTTTGGAAACACCATATATTTT. The chain combines TRBV6-1 with TRBJ1-3; 9 bases agree with TRBD1. CDR3 size: 18 residues. The trim removed 0 bases at V and 3 bases at J, leaving 9 bases unmatched. The V gene's germline CDR1 is MNHNS and CDR2 SASEGT.

V and J are TRBV6-5 and TRBJ2-3; 8 nucleotides agree with TRBD1. V dropped 5 bases and J dropped 4; count of bases not matched to a gene: 5. The CDR3 is 14 residues long. The germline V gene has CDR1 MNHEY and CDR2 SVGAGI. The CDR3 DNA reads TGTGCCAGCAGTGGCTCACAGGGGGCAGATACGCAGTATTTT. Translated, it gives CASSGSQGADTQYF.

The chain employs TRBV9 and TRBJ1-3, with 7 bases matching TRBD1. Germline-derived CDR1 and CDR2 are SGDLS and YYNGEE. The junction had 16 bases not matched to a gene; V was cut back by 4 bases and J by 0 bases. There are 19 residues in the CDR3. The CDR3 nucleotides read TGTGCCAGCAGCACCCCCCGAGACAGGGAATGGTCCTCTGGAAACACCATATATTTT. Translated, it gives CASSTPRDREWSSGNTIYF.

The chain links TRBV6-1 to TRBJ2-1; 9 nucleotides match TRBD2. CDR1 is MNHNS, CDR2 SASEGT, per germline. The CDR3 runs 15 residues. With 3 bases clipped from V and 7 bases from J, the junction kept 7 bases outside the gene matches. The CDR3 region has the DNA TGTGCCAGCAGTGAGCGGGGGGGCCGCTTAAATGAGCAGTTCTTC. This translates into CASSERGGRLNEQFF.

The V and J genes are TRBV29-1 and TRBJ1-2, with D unresolved. The CDR3 is made up of 12 amino acids. The germline V gene encodes CDR1 SQVTM and CDR2 ANQGSEA. V was cut by 4 bases and J by 4 bases, with 10 bases left in between. The CDR3 sequence: CSVAGLSYGYTF. The CDR3 nucleotides read TGCAGCGTTGCCGGTCTTAGCTATGGCTACACCTTC.